The subject of this entry is one T cell receptor (beta chain). Its antigen is undetermined. The data were obtained in a study of cytomegalovirus exposure and HLA in healthy donors. Background on the study: Among some 400 genotyped donors, approximately 80% fell in the Caucasian-associated ancestry cluster. Study-level findings and limits: Among TCR beta chains of equal frequency, HLA-associated ones were more clonally expanded in a later analysis. Most sequenced TCRs were rare (though some public TCRs occurred in many donors). In vitro data verified a few CMV-associated chains as specific for CMV antigens.

The PCR had 60 Vbeta and 13 Jbeta primers. Produced via immunoSEQ multiplex PCR; TCRdb's table is partial and in-frame only. The sample contains approximately 120,000 clones, roughly 77% of which appear only once. V lost 3 bases, J lost 0 bases, and 12 bases lay in between. The CDR3 is 14 amino acids. CDR1 and CDR2 (germline): GTSNPN, SVGIG (reference sequence). V gene TRBV30 combines with J gene TRBJ2-7; no clear D gene. The clonotype was recovered from a woman in her twenties or thirties in good health and CMV-seronegative. Specimen: PBMCs. The CDR3 DNA is TGTGCCTGGAGCCCCCGACTGGGCTCCTACGAGCAGTACTTC. It specifies CAWSPRLGSYEQYF.